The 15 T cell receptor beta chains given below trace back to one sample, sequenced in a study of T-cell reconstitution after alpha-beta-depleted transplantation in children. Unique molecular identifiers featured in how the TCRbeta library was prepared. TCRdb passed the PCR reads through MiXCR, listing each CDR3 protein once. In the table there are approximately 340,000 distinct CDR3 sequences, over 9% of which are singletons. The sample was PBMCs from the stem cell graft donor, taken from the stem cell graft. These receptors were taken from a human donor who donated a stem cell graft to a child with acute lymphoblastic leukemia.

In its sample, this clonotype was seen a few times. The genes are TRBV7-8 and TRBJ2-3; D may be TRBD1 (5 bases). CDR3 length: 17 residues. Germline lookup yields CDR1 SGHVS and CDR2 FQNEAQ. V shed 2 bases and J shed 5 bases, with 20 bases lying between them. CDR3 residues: CASSLRAIGVVKDTQYF. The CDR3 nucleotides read TGTGCCAGCAGCTTACGGGCGATAGGGGTTGTTAAAGATACGCAGTATTTT.

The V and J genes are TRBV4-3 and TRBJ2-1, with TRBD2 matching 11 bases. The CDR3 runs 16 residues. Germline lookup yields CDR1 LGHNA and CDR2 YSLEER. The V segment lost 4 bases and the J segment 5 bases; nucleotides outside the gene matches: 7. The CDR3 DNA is TGCGCCAGCAGCCCGCGGACTAGCGGGCTGAACAATGAGCAGTTCTTC. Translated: CASSPRTSGLNNEQFF.

CDR3 coding DNA: TGTGCCACCAGCAGAGGGGGGCAGGGGGAGACCCAGTACTTC. As protein: CATSRGGQGETQYF. This chain uses TRBV15 with TRBJ2-5, with a possible D match to TRBD1 (6 bases). The CDR3 has 14 residues. Trimming took 1 base from V and 5 from J, leaving 11 bases between them. From germline, CDR1 is LNHNV and CDR2 YYDKDF (reference sequence).

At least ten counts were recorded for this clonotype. CDR3 sequence: CASSQGEGISEAFF. The CDR3 region has the DNA TGCGCCAGCAGCCAAGGGGAGGGAATCTCTGAAGCTTTCTTT. The V gene is TRBV4-1, the J gene TRBJ1-1; D is undetermined. Looked up from germline, CDR1 is MGHRA and CDR2 is YSYEKL. The CDR3 is 14 residues long. V was cut by 1 base and J by 6 bases, with 12 bases left in between.

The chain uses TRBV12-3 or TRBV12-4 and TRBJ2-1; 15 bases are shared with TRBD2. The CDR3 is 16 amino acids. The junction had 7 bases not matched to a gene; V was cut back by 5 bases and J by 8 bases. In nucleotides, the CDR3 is TGTGCCAGCAGTCTGCGGACTAGCGGGAGGGCCTATGAGCAGTTCTTC. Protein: CASSLRTSGRAYEQFF.

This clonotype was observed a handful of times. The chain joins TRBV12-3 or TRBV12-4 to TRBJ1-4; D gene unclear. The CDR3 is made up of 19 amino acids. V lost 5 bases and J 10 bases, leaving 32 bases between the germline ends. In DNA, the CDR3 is TGTGCCAGCAGTCTCCTATTCCCAACAGATTCTGGCGAACTAGGAAAACTGTTTTTT. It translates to CASSLLFPTDSGELGKLFF.

The CDR3 region is CASSLATLAGGETQYF. CDR3 bases: TGTGCCAGCAGTTTAGCGACCCTGGCGGGAGGGGAGACCCAGTACTTC. V usage is TRBV12-3 or TRBV12-4 and J usage is TRBJ2-5, with TRBD2 identical over 9 bases. V trimming: 0 bases; J trimming: 5 bases; junction bases outside the gene matches: 7. The CDR3 extends over 16 amino acids.

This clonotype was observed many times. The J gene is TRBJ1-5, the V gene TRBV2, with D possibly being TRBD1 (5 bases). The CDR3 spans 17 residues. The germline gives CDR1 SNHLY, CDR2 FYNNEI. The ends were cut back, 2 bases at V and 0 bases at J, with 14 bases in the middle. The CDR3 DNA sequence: TGTGCCAGCAGTGAAACTAGACAGATCTATAGCAATCAGCCCCAGCATTTT. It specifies CASSETRQIYSNQPQHF.

Here the CDR3 DNA reads TGCGCCAGCAGCCCCCTCGGGGAGTCGAGAACTAGGTCCTACAATGAGCAGTTCTTC. Encoded protein: CASSPLGESRTRSYNEQFF. The V and J genes are TRBV5-1 and TRBJ2-1; D may be TRBD2 (5 bases). V gave up 4 bases and J gave up 1 base, with 24 bases separating them. In germline, CDR1 is SGHRS, CDR2 YFSETQ. There are 19 residues in the CDR3.

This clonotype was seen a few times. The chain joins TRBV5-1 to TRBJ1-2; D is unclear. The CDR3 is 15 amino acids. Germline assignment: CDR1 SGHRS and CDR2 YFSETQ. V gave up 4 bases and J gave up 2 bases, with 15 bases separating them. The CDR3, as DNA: TGCGCCAGCAGCGCCCGGGAGGGCCCCAACTATGGCTACACCTTC. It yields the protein CASSAREGPNYGYTF.

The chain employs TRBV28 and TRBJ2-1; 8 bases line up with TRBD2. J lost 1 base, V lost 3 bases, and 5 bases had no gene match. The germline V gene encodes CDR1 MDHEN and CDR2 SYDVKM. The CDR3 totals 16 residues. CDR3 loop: CASSLATGGSYNEQFF. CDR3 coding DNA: TGTGCCAGCAGTTTGGCGACGGGAGGGTCCTACAATGAGCAGTTCTTC. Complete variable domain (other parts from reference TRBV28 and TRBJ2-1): DVKVTQSSRYLVKRTGEKVFLECVQDMDHENMFWYRQDPGLGLRLIYFSYDVKMKEKGDIPEGYSVSREKKERFSLILESASTNQTSMYLCASSLATGGSYNEQFFGPGTRLTVL.

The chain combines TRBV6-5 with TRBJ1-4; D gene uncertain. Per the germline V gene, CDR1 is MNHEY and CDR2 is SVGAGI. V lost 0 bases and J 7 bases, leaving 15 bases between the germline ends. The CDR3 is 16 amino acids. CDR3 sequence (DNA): TGTGCCAGCAGTTACTCGGTTGGCAGGCGGAGTGAAAAACTGTTTTTT. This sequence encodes CASSYSVGRRSEKLFF.

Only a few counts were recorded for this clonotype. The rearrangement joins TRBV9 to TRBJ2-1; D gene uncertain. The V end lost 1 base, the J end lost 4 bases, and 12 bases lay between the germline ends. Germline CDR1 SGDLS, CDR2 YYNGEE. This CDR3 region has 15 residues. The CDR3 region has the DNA TGTGCCAGCAGCGTACGTGGGCGCCGATACAATGAGCAGTTCTTC. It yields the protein CASSVRGRRYNEQFF.

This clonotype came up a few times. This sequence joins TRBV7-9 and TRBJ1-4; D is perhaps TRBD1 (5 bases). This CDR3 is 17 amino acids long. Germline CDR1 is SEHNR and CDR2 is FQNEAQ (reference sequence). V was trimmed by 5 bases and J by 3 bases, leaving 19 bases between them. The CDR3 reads CASSTQDTIGANEKLFF. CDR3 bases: TGTGCCAGCAGCACCCAGGACACAATCGGGGCTAATGAAAAACTGTTTTTT.

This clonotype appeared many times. CDR3 DNA sequence: TGTGCCAGCAGCACCCGGCCGGGAGGAGAATACGAGCAGTACTTC. Residues: CASSTRPGGEYEQYF. The genes are TRBV7-2 and TRBJ2-7; 7 bases are shared with TRBD2. The J segment lost 4 bases and the V segment lost 5 bases, leaving 11 bases of the junction unmatched. The V gene's germline CDR1 is SGHTA and CDR2 FQGNSA. The CDR3 runs to 15 residues.